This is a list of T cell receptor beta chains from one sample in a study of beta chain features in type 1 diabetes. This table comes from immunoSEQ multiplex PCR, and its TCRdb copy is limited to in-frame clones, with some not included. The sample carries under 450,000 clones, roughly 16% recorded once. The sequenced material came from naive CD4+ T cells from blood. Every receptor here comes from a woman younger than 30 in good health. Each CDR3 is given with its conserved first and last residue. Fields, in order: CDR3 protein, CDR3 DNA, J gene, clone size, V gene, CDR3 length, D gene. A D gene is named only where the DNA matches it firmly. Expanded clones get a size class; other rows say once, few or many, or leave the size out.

CDR3 protein: CSVAPGQDTDTQYF
CDR3 DNA: TGCAGCGTTGCCCCGGGACAAGACACAGATACGCAGTATTTT
J gene: TRBJ2-3
clone size: few
V gene: TRBV29-1
CDR3 length: 14
D gene: NA

CDR3 protein: CAGALGRNTEAFF
CDR3 DNA: TGTGCCGGGGCCCTCGGGAGGAACACTGAAGCTTTCTTT
J gene: TRBJ1-1
clone size: few
V gene: TRBV18
CDR3 length: 13
D gene: NA

CDR3 protein: CASSPQGTSGNNEQFF
CDR3 DNA: TGTGCCAGCAGCCCCCAAGGGACTAGCGGAAACAATGAGCAGTTCTTC
J gene: TRBJ2-1
clone size: few
V gene: TRBV7-3
CDR3 length: 16
D gene: TRBD2

CDR3 protein: CASNKQGAGYNEQFF
CDR3 DNA: TGTGCCAGCAACAAACAGGGGGCCGGTTACAATGAGCAGTTCTTC
J gene: TRBJ2-1
clone size: NA
V gene: TRBV11-2
CDR3 length: 15
D gene: TRBD1

CDR3 protein: CASSPGETQYF
CDR3 DNA: TGTGCCAGTAGTCCGGGGGAGACCCAGTACTTC
J gene: TRBJ2-5
clone size: few
V gene: TRBV19
CDR3 length: 11
D gene: NA

CDR3 protein: CASSGQAGTYEQYF
CDR3 DNA: TGTGCCAGCAGTGGACAGGCCGGGACCTACGAGCAGTACTTC
J gene: TRBJ2-7
clone size: few
V gene: TRBV6-5
CDR3 length: 14
D gene: TRBD1

CDR3 protein: CASSLVEWGLNTEAFF
CDR3 DNA: TGCGCCAGCAGCTTGGTAGAATGGGGGCTGAACACTGAAGCTTTCTTT
J gene: TRBJ1-1
clone size: NA
V gene: TRBV5-1
CDR3 length: 16
D gene: NA

CDR3 protein: CSVNSRGTKRSYNEQFF
CDR3 DNA: TGCAGCGTAAATTCTCGGGGTACCAAAAGGTCCTACAATGAGCAGTTCTTC
J gene: TRBJ2-1
clone size: few
V gene: TRBV29-1
CDR3 length: 17
D gene: NA

CDR3 protein: CAWSVKLLAGGGETQYF
CDR3 DNA: TGTGCCTGGAGTGTAAAGTTGCTAGCGGGAGGGGGAGAGACCCAGTACTTC
J gene: TRBJ2-5
clone size: NA
V gene: TRBV30
CDR3 length: 17
D gene: TRBD2

CDR3 protein: CASRMGGITEAFF
CDR3 DNA: TGTGCCAGCCGAATGGGGGGTATAACTGAAGCTTTCTTT
J gene: TRBJ1-1
clone size: few
V gene: TRBV18
CDR3 length: 13
D gene: NA

CDR3 protein: CASSPRGSENQPQHF
CDR3 DNA: TGTGCCAGCTCCCCAAGAGGGAGTGAGAATCAGCCCCAGCATTTT
J gene: TRBJ1-5
clone size: NA
V gene: TRBV18
CDR3 length: 15
D gene: NA

CDR3 protein: CASSDFRVRMDEQFF
CDR3 DNA: TGTGCCAGCAGTGATTTTCGGGTAAGGATGGATGAGCAGTTCTTC
J gene: TRBJ2-1
clone size: NA
V gene: TRBV25-1
CDR3 length: 15
D gene: NA

CDR3 protein: CASSPVTSGNNEQFF
CDR3 DNA: TGTGCCAGCTCACCGGTGACTAGCGGAAACAATGAGCAGTTCTTC
J gene: TRBJ2-1
clone size: NA
V gene: TRBV18
CDR3 length: 15
D gene: TRBD2

CDR3 protein: CASSLEVVPGAYNEQFF
CDR3 DNA: TGTGCCAGCAGCTTGGAGGTCGTGCCAGGGGCTTACAATGAGCAGTTCTTC
J gene: TRBJ2-1
clone size: NA
V gene: TRBV5-6
CDR3 length: 17
D gene: NA

CDR3 protein: CASSEMTGVNEKLFF
CDR3 DNA: TGTGCCAGCAGTGAAATGACAGGGGTGAATGAAAAACTGTTTTTT
J gene: TRBJ1-4
clone size: few
V gene: TRBV2
CDR3 length: 15
D gene: TRBD1

CDR3 protein: CASSSRTGVNTEAFF
CDR3 DNA: TGTGCCAGCAGCTCCCGGACAGGGGTGAACACTGAAGCTTTCTTT
J gene: TRBJ1-1
clone size: few
V gene: TRBV7-9
CDR3 length: 15
D gene: TRBD1

CDR3 protein: CASSLGSGTEAFF
CDR3 DNA: TGTGCCAGTAGTCTCGGGAGCGGCACTGAAGCTTTCTTT
J gene: TRBJ1-1
clone size: few
V gene: TRBV19
CDR3 length: 13
D gene: NA

CDR3 protein: CASKAGSLNYGYTF
CDR3 DNA: TGCGCCAGCAAGGCGGGAAGCCTCAACTATGGCTACACCTTC
J gene: TRBJ1-2
clone size: NA
V gene: TRBV5-1
CDR3 length: 14
D gene: NA

CDR3 protein: CASSLAPDTQYF
CDR3 DNA: TGTGCCAGCAGCTTGGCTCCAGATACGCAGTATTTT
J gene: TRBJ2-3
clone size: NA
V gene: TRBV7-2
CDR3 length: 12
D gene: NA

CDR3 protein: CASSLNREGGEQFF
CDR3 DNA: TGTGCCAGCAGCTTAAACCGCGAGGGAGGTGAGCAGTTCTTC
J gene: TRBJ2-1
clone size: few
V gene: TRBV7-8
CDR3 length: 14
D gene: NA

CDR3 protein: CASSPGQGVRTDTQYF
CDR3 DNA: TGTGCCAGCAGCCCGGGACAGGGGGTTAGGACAGATACGCAGTATTTT
J gene: TRBJ2-3
clone size: few
V gene: TRBV7-2
CDR3 length: 16
D gene: TRBD1

CDR3 protein: CASSSPGATGELFF
CDR3 DNA: TGTGCCAGCAGTTCGCCAGGGGCGACCGGGGAGCTGTTTTTT
J gene: TRBJ2-2
clone size: NA
V gene: TRBV2
CDR3 length: 14
D gene: NA

CDR3 protein: CASSLAAGRAYEQYF
CDR3 DNA: TGCGCCAGCAGCTTGGCCGCGGGTAGGGCCTACGAGCAGTACTTC
J gene: TRBJ2-7
clone size: few
V gene: TRBV5-1
CDR3 length: 15
D gene: NA

CDR3 protein: CAWSASTSRGSSWYNEQFF
CDR3 DNA: TGTGCCTGGAGTGCCTCGACTAGCAGAGGATCGAGCTGGTACAATGAGCAGTTCTTC
J gene: TRBJ2-1
clone size: few
V gene: TRBV30
CDR3 length: 19
D gene: TRBD2

CDR3 protein: CASSQDNSGRARNEQFF
CDR3 DNA: TGCGCCAGCAGCCAAGATAACAGCGGGAGGGCCAGGAATGAGCAGTTCTTC
J gene: TRBJ2-1
clone size: few
V gene: TRBV4-3
CDR3 length: 17
D gene: TRBD2

CDR3 protein: CASWRGDQPQHF
CDR3 DNA: TGTGCCAGTTGGCGGGGGGATCAGCCCCAGCATTTT
J gene: TRBJ1-5
clone size: few
V gene: TRBV6-4
CDR3 length: 12
D gene: NA

CDR3 protein: CASSPLAGLGTGELFF
CDR3 DNA: TGTGCCAGCAGCCCCTTAGCGGGACTGGGCACCGGGGAGCTGTTTTTT
J gene: TRBJ2-2
clone size: few
V gene: TRBV7-2
CDR3 length: 16
D gene: TRBD2

CDR3 protein: CASSLEAGGPPTDTQYF
CDR3 DNA: TGTGCCAGCAGCCTCGAAGCGGGAGGTCCCCCCACAGATACGCAGTATTTT
J gene: TRBJ2-3
clone size: few
V gene: TRBV5-4
CDR3 length: 17
D gene: TRBD2

CDR3 protein: CATSRDGGYGYTF
CDR3 DNA: TGTGCCACCAGCAGAGATGGGGGGTATGGCTACACCTTC
J gene: TRBJ1-2
clone size: NA
V gene: TRBV15
CDR3 length: 13
D gene: NA